These 2 T cell receptor beta chains share one sample of origin, sequenced in a study of OX40 agonist ivuxolimab in advanced cancers. Measured with immunoSEQ multiplex PCR; TCRdb has only the in-frame clones, and not every one. The sample lists over 60,000 clones; 84% were seen once. The sample was CD4+ or CD8+ T cells sorted from blood, taken in a trial of the OX40 agonist ivuxolimab. The receptor set was obtained from an adult with an advanced solid tumor such as melanoma, head and neck, liver or kidney cancer.

This clone was picked up one time. J is TRBJ2-2 and V is TRBV21-1; TRBD1 is the table's D call, not checked against the DNA. TRBV21-1 is recorded as a pseudogene. The CDR3 has 19 amino acids. The CDR3 is CASSKMRDRYCLSTGELFF. CDR3 in DNA: TGTGCCAGCAGCAAAATGCGGGACAGATACTGTCTAAGCACCGGGGAGCTGTTTTTT.

V gene TRBV19 combines with J gene TRBJ1-5; D is possibly TRBD1 (5 bases). From germline, CDR1 is LNHDA and CDR2 SQIVND (reference sequence). This CDR3 spans 12 amino acids. Trimming pared 9 bases from V and 7 bases from J, leaving 13 bases between. The CDR3 DNA reads as TGTGCCAGCGACCTGGGGGGGCAGCCCCAGCATTTT. It encodes CASDLGGQPQHF.